This paragraph reports one TCR beta chain. The antigen is unknown. The data derive from a study of PD-1 blockade in classical Hodgkin lymphoma. CDR3 size: 16 residues. The V segment lost 6 bases and the J segment 7 bases; nucleotides outside the gene matches: 13. From germline, CDR1 is MNHNY and CDR2 SVGAGI (reference sequence). Study conclusions and caveats: Those patients who began receiving nivolumab less than 1 year after ASCT had lower diversity, and they were excluded.

Produced via immunoSEQ multiplex PCR; TCRdb's table is partial and in-frame only. The sample records 25,000 to 35,000 clones, about 88% being singletons. Time point: cycle 4 day 1 (C4D1), after more than five weeks of nivolumab. Following autologous stem cell transplantation, relapse occurred in every patient, and exposure to brentuximab vedotin varied. Negative selection with magnetic separation was used to purify CD4+ T cells from thawed PBMCs. V is TRBV6-6 and J is TRBJ2-1, with TRBD1 matching 9 bases. This TCR was recovered from a human donor with classical Hodgkin lymphoma. The source material was CD4+ T cells from blood, sampled before the fourth cycle of nivolumab. CDR3 amino acids: CASRNSPGQGLNEQFF. The CDR3 coding sequence is TGTGCCAGCAGAAACTCCCCGGGACAGGGCCTTAATGAGCAGTTCTTC.